This T cell receptor (beta chain) was sequenced for a study of blood T cell repertoires in COVID-19. The CDR3 sequence is 17 residues long. Trimming shortened V by 1 base and J by 4 bases, and 18 bases separated the two germline ends. The germline V gene has CDR1 SGHVS and CDR2 FNYEAQ. Sequenced by immunoSEQ multiplex PCR; TCRdb stores in-frame clones only, minus some. The sample gives roughly 250,000 clones, about nine tenths of which show up once; approximately 4.3% is in the top ten. Source material: peripheral blood. The TCR sequence derives from a man in his sixties who had recovered from COVID-19. V and J are TRBV7-6 and TRBJ2-3; possible D gene TRBD2, 7 bases. In nucleotides, the CDR3 is TGTGCCAGCAGCTTAGGGAGTGGGGGGGGCCGGCCAGATACGCAGTATTTT. Amino acids: CASSLGSGGGRPDTQYF. The complete variable domain, with remaining parts taken from reference TRBV7-6 and TRBJ2-3, reads GAGVSQSPRYKVTKRGQDVALRCDPISGHVSLYWYRQALGQGPEFLTYFNYEAQQDKSGLPNDRFSAERPEGSISTLTIQRTEQRDSAMYRCASSLGSGGGRPDTQYFGPGTRLTVL.